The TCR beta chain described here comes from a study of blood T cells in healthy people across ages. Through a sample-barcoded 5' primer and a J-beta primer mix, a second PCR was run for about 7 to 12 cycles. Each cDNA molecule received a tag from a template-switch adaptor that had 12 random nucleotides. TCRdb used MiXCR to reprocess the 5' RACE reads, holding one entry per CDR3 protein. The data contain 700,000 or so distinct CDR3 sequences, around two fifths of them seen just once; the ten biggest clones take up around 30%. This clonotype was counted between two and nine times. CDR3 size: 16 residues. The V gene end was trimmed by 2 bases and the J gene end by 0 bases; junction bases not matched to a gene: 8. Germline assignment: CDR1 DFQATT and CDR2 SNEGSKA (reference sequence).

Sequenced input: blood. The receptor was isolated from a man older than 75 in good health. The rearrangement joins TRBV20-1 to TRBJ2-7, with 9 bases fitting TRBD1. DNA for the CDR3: TGCAGTGCTAGATCTCCACCGGGACAGGGCTCCTACGAGCAGTACTTC. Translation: CSARSPPGQGSYEQYF.